These 6 T cell receptor beta chains were all obtained from the same sample, sequenced in a study of blood T cells in healthy people across ages. Next came a second PCR, run for 7 to 11 cycles, which used a sample-barcoded 5' primer along with a J-beta primer mix. TCRdb redid the calling of the 5' RACE reads with MiXCR, one entry per CDR3 protein. The repertoire has roughly 900,000 distinct CDR3 sequences, about 30% of them found once; the top ten carry 15% to 20%. Sequenced: blood. Source of these receptors: a woman of 80 years or more in good health.

The chain joins TRBV7-3 to TRBJ2-5; D possibly matches TRBD1 or TRBD2 (6 bases each). Germline CDR1 and CDR2: SGHTA and FQGTGA. This CDR3 has 15 residues. The V and J ends lost 4 bases and 3 bases respectively, with 15 bases between them. The CDR3 sequence is CASSYRGGQKETQYF. The CDR3 DNA sequence: TGTGCCAGCAGCTACCGTGGGGGGCAAAAAGAGACCCAGTACTTC. Combining the CDR3 with reference TRBV7-3 and TRBJ2-5 gives the whole variable domain GAGVSQTPSNKVTEKGKYVELRCDPISGHTALYWYRQSLGQGPEFLIYFQGTGAADDSGLPNDRFFAVRPEGSVSTLKIQRTERGDSAVYLCASSYRGGQKETQYFGPGTRLLVL.

Concerning this clonotype itself: With a much larger clone just one base away, this may be a read error. The genes are TRBV5-5 and TRBJ2-1; 12 bases are a match to TRBD2. The CDR3 length is 14 residues. With 3 bases clipped from V and 13 bases from J, the junction kept 8 bases outside the gene matches. Germline CDR1 and CDR2: SGHKS and YYEKEE (reference sequence). CDR3: CASSWTSGEETQFF. Here the CDR3 DNA reads TGTGCCAGCAGCTGGACTAGCGGGGAAGAGACCCAGTTCTTC.

This clonotype was seen more than once but under ten times. A much larger clone sits a single nucleotide away, making a read error possible. The J gene is TRBJ2-1, the V gene TRBV20-1; D not certain. The end of the DNA fits TRBJ2-7 better, so the J call may be wrong. The CDR3 is 14 residues long. The V gene's germline CDR1 is DFQATT and CDR2 SNEGSKA (reference sequence). DNA for the CDR3: TGCAGTGCTAGAGATCTCAGGATTTACAATGAGCAGTACTTC. This translates into CSARDLRIYNEQYF.

The chain carries TRBV20-1 and TRBJ1-1, with a tentative D call TRBD1 (5 bases). Trimming removed 4 bases from V and 0 bases from J, with 15 bases in between. Germline CDR1 and CDR2: DFQATT and SNEGSKA (reference sequence). The CDR3 sequence is 15 residues long. The DNA for the CDR3 is TGCAGTGCTACCCTCAGGACATCTATGAACACTGAAGCTTTCTTT. Translating it yields CSATLRTSMNTEAFF.

This clonotype has at least ten counts. The V and J genes are TRBV7-9 and TRBJ2-5, with D perhaps being TRBD1 or TRBD2 (5 bases each). Germline CDR1 SEHNR, CDR2 FQNEAQ (reference sequence). The V gene lost 1 base and the J gene lost 1 base, with 16 bases spanning the gap. The CDR3 runs 17 residues. The CDR3 loop is CASSLGVGSGTQETQYF. The CDR3 nucleotides are TGTGCCAGCAGCTTAGGAGTCGGGTCGGGGACCCAAGAGACCCAGTACTTC. Combining the CDR3 with reference TRBV7-9 and TRBJ2-5 gives the whole variable domain DTGVSQNPRHKITKRGQNVTFRCDPISEHNRLYWYRQTLGQGPEFLTYFQNEAQLEKSRLLSDRFSAERPKGSFSTLEIQRTEQGDSAMYLCASSLGVGSGTQETQYFGPGTRLLVL.

The sample holds many counts of this clonotype. The J gene is TRBJ1-4, the V gene TRBV6-5; perhaps TRBD1 as D (6 bases). Germline V lookup: CDR1 MNHEY, CDR2 SVGAGI. CDR3 length: 15 amino acids. With 4 bases removed from V and 8 bases from J, the gap between germline ends came to 17 bases. DNA for the CDR3: TGTGCCAGCAGTTCCGAGGACAGCCGGCCCGAAAAACTGTTTTTT. It is translated as CASSSEDSRPEKLFF.